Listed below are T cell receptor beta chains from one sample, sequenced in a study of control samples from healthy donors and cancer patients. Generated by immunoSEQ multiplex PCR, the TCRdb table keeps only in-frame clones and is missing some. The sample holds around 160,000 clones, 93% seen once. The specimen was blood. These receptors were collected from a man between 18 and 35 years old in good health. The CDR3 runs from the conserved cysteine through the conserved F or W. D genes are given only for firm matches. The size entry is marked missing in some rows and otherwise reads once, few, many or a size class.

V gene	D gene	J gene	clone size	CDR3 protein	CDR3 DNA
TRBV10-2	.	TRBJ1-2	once	CASRGYGYTF	TGCGCCAGCCGGGGGTATGGCTACACCTTC
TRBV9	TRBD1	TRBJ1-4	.	CASSPTPGTGGEKLFF	TGTGCCAGCAGCCCCACGCCCGGGACAGGGGGCGAAAAACTGTTTTTT
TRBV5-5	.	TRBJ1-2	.	CASSVEKGLLYGYTF	TGTGCCAGCAGTGTGGAAAAGGGACTCCTCTATGGCTACACCTTC
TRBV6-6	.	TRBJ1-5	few	CASSYSITVNQPQHF	TGTGCCAGCAGTTACTCGATAACGGTAAATCAGCCCCAGCATTTT
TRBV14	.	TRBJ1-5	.	CASSQALIRQPQHF	TGTGCCAGCAGCCAAGCGCTGATCCGTCAGCCCCAGCATTTT
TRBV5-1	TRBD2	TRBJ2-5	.	CASSLELAGGSGTQYF	TGCGCCAGCAGCTTGGAACTAGCGGGGGGCTCGGGGACCCAGTACTTC
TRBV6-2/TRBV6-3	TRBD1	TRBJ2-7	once	CASSPRTGRRDAYF	TGTGCCAGCAGTCCCCGGACAGGCCGGCGCGATGCGTACTTC
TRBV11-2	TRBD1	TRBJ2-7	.	CASSLQPGQGPYEQYF	TGTGCCAGCAGCTTACAACCGGGACAGGGACCCTACGAGCAGTACTTC
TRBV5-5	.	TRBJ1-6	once	CASSLDGTGNSPLHF	TGTGCCAGCAGCTTGGATGGGACCGGTAATTCACCCCTCCACTTT
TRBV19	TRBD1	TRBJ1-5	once	CASSPIDRAGNQSQHF	TGTGCCAGTAGTCCAATCGACAGGGCCGGCAATCAGTCCCAGCATTTT
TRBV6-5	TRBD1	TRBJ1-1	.	CASSPEQGVITEAFF	TGTGCCAGCAGTCCGGAACAGGGGGTTATCACTGAAGCTTTCTTT
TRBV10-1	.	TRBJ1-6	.	CASSGGYSPLHF	TGCGCCAGCAGTGGTGGGTATTCACCCCTCCACTTT
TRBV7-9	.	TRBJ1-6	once	CASSFGNSPLHF	TGTGCCAGCAGCTTCGGGAATTCACCCCTCCACTTT
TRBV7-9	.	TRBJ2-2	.	CASSLVTGELFF	TGTGCCAGCAGCTTAGTTACCGGGGAGCTGTTTTTT
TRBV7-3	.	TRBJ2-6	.	CASSFAGANVLTF	TGTGCCAGCAGCTTCGCTGGGGCCAACGTCCTGACTTTC
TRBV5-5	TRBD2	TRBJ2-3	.	CASSRRGSREPPDTQYF	TGTGCCAGCAGCCGAAGGGGTTCGCGGGAGCCCCCAGATACGCAGTATTTT
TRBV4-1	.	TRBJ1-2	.	CASSLTTNYGYTF	TGCGCCAGCAGTCTTACTACTAACTATGGCTACACCTTC
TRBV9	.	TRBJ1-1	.	CASSEGGNTEAFF	TGTGCCAGCAGCGAAGGCGGGAACACTGAAGCTTTCTTT
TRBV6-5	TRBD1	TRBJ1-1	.	CASSNTGGVPEAFF	TGTGCCAGCAGTAATACAGGGGGCGTCCCTGAAGCTTTCTTT
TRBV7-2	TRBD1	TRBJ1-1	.	CASSHTGGVPFF	TGTGCCAGCAGCCATACAGGGGGCGTCCCTTTCTTT
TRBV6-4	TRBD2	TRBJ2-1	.	CASSETSGDFGEQFF	TGTGCCAGCAGTGAGACTAGCGGGGATTTTGGTGAGCAGTTCTTC
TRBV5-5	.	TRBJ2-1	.	CASSSRTDRIYNEQFF	TGTGCCAGCAGCTCCAGGACTGACCGGATCTACAATGAGCAGTTCTTC
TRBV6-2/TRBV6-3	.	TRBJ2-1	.	CASSYSANEQFF	TGTGCCAGCAGTTATAGCGCGAATGAGCAGTTCTTC